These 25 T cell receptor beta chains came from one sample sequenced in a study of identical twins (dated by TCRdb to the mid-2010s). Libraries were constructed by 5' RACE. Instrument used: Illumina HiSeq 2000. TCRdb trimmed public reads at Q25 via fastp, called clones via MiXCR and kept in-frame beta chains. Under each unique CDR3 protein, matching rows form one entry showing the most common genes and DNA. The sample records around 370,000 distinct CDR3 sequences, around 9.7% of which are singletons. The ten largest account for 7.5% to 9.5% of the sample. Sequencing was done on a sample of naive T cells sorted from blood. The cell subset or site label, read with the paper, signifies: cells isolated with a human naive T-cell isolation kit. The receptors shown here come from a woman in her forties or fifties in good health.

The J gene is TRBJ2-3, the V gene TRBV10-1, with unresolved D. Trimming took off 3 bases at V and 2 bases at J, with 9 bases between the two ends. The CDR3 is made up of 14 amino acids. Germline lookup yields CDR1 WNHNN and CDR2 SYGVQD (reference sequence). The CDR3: CASSEEDDTDTQYF. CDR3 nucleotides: TGCGCCAGCAGTGAAGAGGACGACACAGATACGCAGTATTTT.

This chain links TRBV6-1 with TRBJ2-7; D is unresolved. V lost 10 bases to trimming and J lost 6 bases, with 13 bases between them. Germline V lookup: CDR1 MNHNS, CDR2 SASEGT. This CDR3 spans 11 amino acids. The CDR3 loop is CAISTPGEQYF. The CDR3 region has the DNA TGTGCCATTTCGACACCGGGCGAGCAGTACTTC.

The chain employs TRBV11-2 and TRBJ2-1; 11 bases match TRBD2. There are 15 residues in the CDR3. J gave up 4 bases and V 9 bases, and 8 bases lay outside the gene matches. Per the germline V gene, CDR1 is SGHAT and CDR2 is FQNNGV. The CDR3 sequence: CASRAGTSGYNEQFF. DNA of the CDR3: TGTGCCAGTAGGGCCGGGACTAGCGGATACAATGAGCAGTTCTTC.

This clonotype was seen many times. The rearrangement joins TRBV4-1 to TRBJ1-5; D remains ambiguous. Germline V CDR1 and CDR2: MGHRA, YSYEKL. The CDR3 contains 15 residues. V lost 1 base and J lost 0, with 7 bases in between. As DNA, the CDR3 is TGCGCCAGCAGCCAAGTGGGTAATAGCAATCAGCCCCAGCATTTT. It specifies CASSQVGNSNQPQHF.

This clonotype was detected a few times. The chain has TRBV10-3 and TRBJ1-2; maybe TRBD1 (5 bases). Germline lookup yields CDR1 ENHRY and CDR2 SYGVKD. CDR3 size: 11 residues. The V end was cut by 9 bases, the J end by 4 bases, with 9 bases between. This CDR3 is CAIGDVYGYTF. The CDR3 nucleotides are TGTGCCATTGGGGACGTCTATGGCTACACCTTC.

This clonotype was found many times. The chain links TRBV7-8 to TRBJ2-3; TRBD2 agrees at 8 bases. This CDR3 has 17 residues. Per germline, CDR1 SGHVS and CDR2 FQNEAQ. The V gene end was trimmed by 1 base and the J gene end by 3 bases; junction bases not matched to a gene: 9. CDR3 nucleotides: TGTGCCAGCAGCTTAGGATCCGGGACTAGAGCAACAGATACGCAGTATTTT. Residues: CASSLGSGTRATDTQYF.

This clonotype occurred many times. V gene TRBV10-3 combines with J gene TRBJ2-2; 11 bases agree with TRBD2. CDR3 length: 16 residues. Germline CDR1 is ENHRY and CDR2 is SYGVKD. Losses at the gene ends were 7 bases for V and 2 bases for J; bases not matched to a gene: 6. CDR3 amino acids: CAIMASGRSNTGELFF. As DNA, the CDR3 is TGTGCCATCATGGCTAGCGGGAGGTCCAACACCGGGGAGCTGTTTTTT.

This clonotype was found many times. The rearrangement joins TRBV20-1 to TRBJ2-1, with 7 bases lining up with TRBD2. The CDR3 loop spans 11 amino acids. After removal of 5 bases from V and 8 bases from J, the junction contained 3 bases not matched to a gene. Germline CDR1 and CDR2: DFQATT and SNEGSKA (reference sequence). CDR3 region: CSAGRGDEQFF. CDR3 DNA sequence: TGCAGTGCTGGCCGGGGGGATGAGCAGTTCTTC.

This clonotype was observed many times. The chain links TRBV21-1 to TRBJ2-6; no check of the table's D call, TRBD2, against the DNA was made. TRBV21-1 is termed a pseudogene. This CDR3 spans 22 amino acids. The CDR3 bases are TGTGCCAGCAGCAAAGAGGCTCCCCGACTAGTACGGGGCTCTTCTGGGGCCAACGTCCTGACTTTC. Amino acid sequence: CASSKEAPRLVRGSSGANVLTF.

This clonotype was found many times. CDR3 region: CASSLVGSLQPQHF. The DNA of the CDR3 is TGTGCCAGCAGCTTAGTGGGAAGTCTTCAGCCCCAGCATTTT. This chain joins TRBV7-9 and TRBJ1-5, with unresolved D. Germline V gives CDR1 SEHNR, CDR2 FQNEAQ (reference sequence). Between the trimmed V and J ends, which lost 1 base and 6 bases, there was a span of 10 bases. CDR3 size: 14 residues.

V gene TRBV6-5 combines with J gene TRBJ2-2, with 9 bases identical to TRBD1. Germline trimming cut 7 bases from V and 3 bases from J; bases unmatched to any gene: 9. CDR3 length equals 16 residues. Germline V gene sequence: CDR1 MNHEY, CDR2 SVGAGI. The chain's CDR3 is CASTNERDRDTGELFF. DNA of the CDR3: TGTGCCAGCACCAACGAGAGGGACAGGGACACCGGGGAGCTGTTTTTT.

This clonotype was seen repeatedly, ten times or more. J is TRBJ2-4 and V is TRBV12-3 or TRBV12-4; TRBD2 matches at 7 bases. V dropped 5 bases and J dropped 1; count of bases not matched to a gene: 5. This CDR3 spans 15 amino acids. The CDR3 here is CASSPWGGAKNIQYF. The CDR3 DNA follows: TGTGCCAGCAGTCCCTGGGGGGGGGCCAAAAACATTCAGTACTTC.

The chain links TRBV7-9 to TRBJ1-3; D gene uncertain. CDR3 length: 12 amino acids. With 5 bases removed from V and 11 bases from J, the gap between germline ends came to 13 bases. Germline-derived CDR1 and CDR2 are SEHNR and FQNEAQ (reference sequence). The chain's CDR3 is CASSLVVIAIYF. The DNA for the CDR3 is TGTGCCAGCAGCCTTGTGGTTATCGCCATATATTTT.

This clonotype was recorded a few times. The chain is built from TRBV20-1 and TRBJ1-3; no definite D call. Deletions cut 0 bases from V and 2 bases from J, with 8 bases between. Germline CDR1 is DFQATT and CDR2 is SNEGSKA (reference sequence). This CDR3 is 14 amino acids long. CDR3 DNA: TGCAGTGCTAGAGATCTATTAGCTGGAAACACCATATATTTT. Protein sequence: CSARDLLAGNTIYF.

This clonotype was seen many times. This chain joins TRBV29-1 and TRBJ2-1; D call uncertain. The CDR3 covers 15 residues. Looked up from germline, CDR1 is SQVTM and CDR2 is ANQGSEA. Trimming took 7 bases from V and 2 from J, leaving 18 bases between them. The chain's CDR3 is CSAVPLAVTYNEQFF. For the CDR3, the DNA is TGCAGCGCCGTTCCGTTAGCAGTAACCTACAATGAGCAGTTCTTC.

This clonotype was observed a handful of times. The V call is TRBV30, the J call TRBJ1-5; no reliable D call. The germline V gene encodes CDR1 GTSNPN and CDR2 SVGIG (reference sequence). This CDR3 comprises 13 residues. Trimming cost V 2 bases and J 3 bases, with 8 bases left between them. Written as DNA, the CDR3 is TGTGCCTGGAGTCCAAGGGTCAATCAGCCCCAGCATTTT. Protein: CAWSPRVNQPQHF.

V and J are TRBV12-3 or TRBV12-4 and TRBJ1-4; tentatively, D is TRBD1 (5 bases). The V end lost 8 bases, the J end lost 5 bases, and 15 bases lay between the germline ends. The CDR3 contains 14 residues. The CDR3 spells CASSPTVGNEKLFF. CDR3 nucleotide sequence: TGTGCCAGCTCGCCGACAGTTGGCAATGAAAAACTGTTTTTT.

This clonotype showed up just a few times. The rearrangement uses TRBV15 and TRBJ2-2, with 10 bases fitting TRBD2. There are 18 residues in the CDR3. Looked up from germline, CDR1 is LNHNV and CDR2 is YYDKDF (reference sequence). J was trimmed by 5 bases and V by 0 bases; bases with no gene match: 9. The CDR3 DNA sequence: TGTGCCACCAGCAGAGATGGGGAACTAGCGGGACTTACCGGGGAGCTGTTTTTT. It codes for CATSRDGELAGLTGELFF.

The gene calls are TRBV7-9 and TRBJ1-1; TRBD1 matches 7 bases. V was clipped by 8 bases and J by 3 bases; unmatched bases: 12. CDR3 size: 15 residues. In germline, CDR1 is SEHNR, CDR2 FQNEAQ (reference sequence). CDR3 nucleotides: TGTGCCAGCGTATCACAGGGGTTCGTGGACACTGAAGCTTTCTTT. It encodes CASVSQGFVDTEAFF. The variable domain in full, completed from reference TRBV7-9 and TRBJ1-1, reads DTGVSQNPRHKITKRGQNVTFRCDPISEHNRLYWYRQTLGQGPEFLTYFQNEAQLEKSRLLSDRFSAERPKGSFSTLEIQRTEQGDSAMYLCASVSQGFVDTEAFFGQGTRLTVV.

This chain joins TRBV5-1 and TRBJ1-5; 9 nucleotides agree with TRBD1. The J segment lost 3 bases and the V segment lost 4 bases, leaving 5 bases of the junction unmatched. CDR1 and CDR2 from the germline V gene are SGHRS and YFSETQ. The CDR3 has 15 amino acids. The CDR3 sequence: CASSAGTGNNQPQHF. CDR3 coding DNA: TGCGCCAGCAGCGCCGGGACAGGGAACAATCAGCCCCAGCATTTT.

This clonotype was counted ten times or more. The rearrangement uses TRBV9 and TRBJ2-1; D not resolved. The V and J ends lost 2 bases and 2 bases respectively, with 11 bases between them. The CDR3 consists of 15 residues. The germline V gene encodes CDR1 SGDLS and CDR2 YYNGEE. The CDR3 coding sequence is TGTGCCAGCAGCGTGGATGGTGGTCCCTACAATGAGCAGTTCTTC. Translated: CASSVDGGPYNEQFF.

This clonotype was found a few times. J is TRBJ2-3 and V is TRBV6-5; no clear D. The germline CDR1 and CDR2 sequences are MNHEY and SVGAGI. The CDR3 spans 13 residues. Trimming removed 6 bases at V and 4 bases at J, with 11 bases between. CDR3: CASSAYGADTQYF. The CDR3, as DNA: TGTGCCAGCAGCGCCTACGGTGCAGATACGCAGTATTTT.

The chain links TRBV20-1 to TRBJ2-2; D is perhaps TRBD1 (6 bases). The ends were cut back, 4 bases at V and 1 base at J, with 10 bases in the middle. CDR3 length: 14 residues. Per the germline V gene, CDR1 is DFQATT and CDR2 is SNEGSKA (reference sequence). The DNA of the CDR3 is TGCAGTGCTAAGCAGACAGGGAACACCGGGGAGCTGTTTTTT. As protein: CSAKQTGNTGELFF.

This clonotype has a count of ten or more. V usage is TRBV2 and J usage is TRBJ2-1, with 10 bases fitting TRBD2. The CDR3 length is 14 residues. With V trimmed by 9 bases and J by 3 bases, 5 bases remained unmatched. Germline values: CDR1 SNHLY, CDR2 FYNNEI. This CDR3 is CARAGGPHYNEQFF. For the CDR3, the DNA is TGTGCCAGAGCGGGAGGGCCTCACTACAATGAGCAGTTCTTC.

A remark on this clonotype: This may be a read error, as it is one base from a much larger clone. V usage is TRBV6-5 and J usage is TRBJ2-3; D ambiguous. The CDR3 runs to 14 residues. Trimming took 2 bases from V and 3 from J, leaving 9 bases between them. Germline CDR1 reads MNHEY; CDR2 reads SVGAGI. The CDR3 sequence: CASSYGGRTDTQYF. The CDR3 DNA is TGTGCCAGCAGTTACGGCGGAAGAACAGATACGCAGTATTTT.